The clone carrying this T cell receptor beta chain was counted at least ten times. Its antigen is as yet unknown. TCRdb reprocessed the PCR reads via MiXCR and lists one record per CDR3 protein. The sample gives fewer than 350,000 distinct CDR3 sequences, over 20% of which show up once; approximately 0.84% is in the top ten. This record comes from a study of molecular identifiers for immune sequencing clone quantification. Study details: Split five ways in replicates, RNA from approximately 20,000 or 98,000 naive CD8 cells had four portions sequenced.

Study outcomes and limitations: Clones of above 20 RNA copies carried over 99% of effector molecules; in naive cells they carried under 1%. One cell's worth of spiked Jurkat TCR RNA was reportedly detectable among 1 million or so naive cells.

CDR3 length: 16 residues. CDR1 is LGHNA and CDR2 is YSLEER in the germline V gene. V was clipped by 3 bases and J by 7 bases, with 22 bases between them. This sequence originates from a human donor in good health. Some libraries in this study had Jurkat cell RNA spiked in. The chain links TRBV4-3 to TRBJ2-7, with D tentatively TRBD2 (6 bases). Sequenced: naive CD8+ T cells from blood, with Jurkat cell RNA spiked in. This sample's subset: FACS-sorted CD8+CD4-CCR7+CD45RA+ naive T cells. The CDR3 spells CASSQTPVWGEGEQYF. CDR3 nucleotides: TGCGCCAGCAGCCAGACACCCGTCTGGGGGGAAGGGGAGCAGTACTTC.